This T cell receptor (beta chain) was documented in a study of T-cell reconstitution after alpha-beta-depleted transplantation in children. Findings of the study overall: It was newly produced T cells that mostly accounted for T-cell counts and diversity one year after transplant.

CDR1 is SQVTM, CDR2 ANQGSEA, per germline. This CDR3 contains 11 residues. V was pared by 2 bases and J by 7 bases, with 6 bases between. Construction of the TCRbeta library involved unique molecular identifiers. TCRdb processed the PCR reads anew with MiXCR; each CDR3 protein has one entry. The table includes around 64,000 distinct CDR3 sequences, roughly 10% detected once. In the case of this clonotype: Its specificity is unknown.

The source was PBMCs, collected before TCRalphabeta/CD19-depleted stem cell transplant. The V and J genes are TRBV29-1 and TRBJ2-1; weak D call: TRBD2 (6 bases). The sequence derives from a boy between 10 and 17 years old with acute myeloid leukemia, due to receive a stem cell transplant. The CDR3 sequence: CSVELANEQFF. In DNA, the CDR3 is TGCAGCGTTGAACTAGCGAATGAGCAGTTCTTC.